The rows below give T cell receptor beta chains drawn from one sample of a study of Ad26.COV2.S vaccination and SARS-CoV-2 variants. The repertoire was sequenced with immunoSEQ multiplex PCR; TCRdb's copy has only in-frame clones and lacks some. The data show some 250,000 clones, with roughly 90% seen just once and about 10% held by the top ten. The material sequenced was peripheral blood, taken in a trial of Ad26.COV2.S vaccine versus placebo. Receptors were obtained from a person aged 18-65 years who received the Ad26.COV2.S COVID-19 vaccine or a placebo. Each CDR3 is given with its conserved first and last residue. The D gene is left open where the match is weak.

- | TRBJ2-7 | TRBV2 | 11 | CASGDRYEQYF | TGTGCCAGCGGGGACCGCTACGAGCAGTACTTC
- | TRBJ1-1 | TRBV29-1 | 13 | CSEHTGTTTEAFF | TGCAGCGAGCACACCGGGACAACTACTGAAGCTTTCTTT
- | TRBJ1-2 | TRBV14 | 14 | CASSPRDPRSGYTF | TGTGCCAGCAGCCCCCGGGACCCTCGTTCCGGCTACACCTTC
TRBD2 | TRBJ2-1 | TRBV7-3 | 17 | CASSLGLAGGPINEQFF | TGTGCCAGCAGCCTGGGACTAGCGGGAGGGCCAATAAATGAGCAGTTCTTC
- | TRBJ1-6 | TRBV5-6 | 14 | CASSSSSYNSPLHF | TGTGCCAGCAGCTCTTCCTCCTATAATTCACCCCTCCACTTT
- | TRBJ1-5 | TRBV19 | 15 | CASSIDLRDGQPQHF | TGTGCCAGTAGTATAGATCTTAGGGACGGTCAGCCCCAGCATTTT
TRBD1 | TRBJ2-7 | TRBV25-1 | 12 | CASRQGAYEQYF | TGTGCCAGCCGACAGGGGGCCTACGAGCAGTACTTC
TRBD2 | TRBJ2-5 | TRBV19 | 16 | CASSRLGLASQETQYF | TGTGCCAGTAGTCGGCTGGGACTAGCCTCCCAAGAGACCCAGTACTTC
TRBD1 | TRBJ2-3 | TRBV6-4 | 13 | CASRGQGTDTQYF | TGTGCCAGCAGGGGACAGGGGACAGATACGCAGTATTTT
- | TRBJ1-2 | TRBV13 | 12 | CASSYIATGYTF | TGTGCCAGCAGCTATATTGCCACCGGCTACACCTTC
TRBD2 | TRBJ2-2 | TRBV4-1 | 16 | CASSQWSGGNTGELFF | TGCGCCAGCAGCCAGTGGAGCGGGGGGAACACCGGGGAGCTGTTTTTT